The next 10 T cell receptor beta chains were all read from a single sample in a study of CD8 T cells in ankylosing spondylitis. MiXCR, applied by TCRdb to the 5' RACE reads, yields one record per CDR3 protein. The data contain some 16,000 distinct CDR3 sequences, approximately 8.4% of them singletons. Sequenced material: blood. These receptor sequences come from a male donor with ankylosing spondylitis or in good health (not recorded which).

This clonotype was counted at least ten times. V usage is TRBV5-1 and J usage is TRBJ2-5; tentative D call: TRBD1 (5 bases). This CDR3 has 13 residues. Trimming pared 2 bases from V and 2 bases from J, leaving 7 bases between. CDR1 is SGHRS and CDR2 is YFSETQ in the germline V gene. The CDR3 loop is CASSFTGQETQYF. For the CDR3, the DNA is TGCGCCAGCAGCTTCACAGGACAAGAGACCCAGTACTTC.

A word on this clonotype: This may arise from a read error, as a much more abundant clone is one base away. The chain couples TRBV6-6 to TRBJ2-3; D remains unclear. This CDR3 has 15 residues. In germline, CDR1 is MNHNY, CDR2 SVGAGI (reference sequence). With 1 base removed from V and 2 bases from J, the gap between germline ends came to 10 bases. The CDR3 loop is CASSYYGRITDTQYF. Here the CDR3 DNA reads TGTGCCAGCAGTTACTACGGTAGAATCACAGATACGCAGTATTTT.

This clonotype has only a few counts. The rearrangement joins TRBV6-2 or TRBV6-3 to TRBJ2-3; D gene unclear. The V end lost 2 bases, the J end lost 9 bases, and 12 bases lay between the germline ends. The CDR3 runs to 13 residues. Per germline, CDR1 MNHEY and CDR2 SVGEGT. The CDR3 is CASSYEPHGTQYF. CDR3 nucleotide sequence: TGTGCCAGCAGTTACGAACCCCACGGGACGCAGTATTTT.

A remark on this clonotype: This may be a read error, as it is one base from a much larger clone. The V and J genes are TRBV7-2 and TRBJ2-4; TRBD2 is a possible D gene (6 bases). From germline, CDR1 is SGHTA and CDR2 FQGNSA. V gave up 8 bases and J gave up 8 bases, with 13 bases separating them. The CDR3 contains 12 residues. CDR3 nucleotide sequence: TGTGCCAGCCGCCCAGGCGGGGACATTCAGTACTTC. Translation gives CASRPGGDIQYF.

The sample holds a few counts of this clonotype. The chain employs TRBV7-8 and TRBJ2-5, with TRBD1 identical over 8 bases. This CDR3 comprises 15 residues. Looked up from germline, CDR1 is SGHVS and CDR2 is FQNEAQ. Germline trimming cut 5 bases from V and 4 bases from J; bases unmatched to any gene: 9. The CDR3 DNA reads as TGTGCCAGCAGCACTGGACAGGGTCCATCAGAGACCCAGTACTTC. The encoded protein is CASSTGQGPSETQYF.

This clonotype was recorded many times. The gene calls are TRBV15 and TRBJ1-4, with 7 bases fitting TRBD1. The CDR3 sequence is 15 residues long. Germline lookup yields CDR1 LNHNV and CDR2 YYDKDF (reference sequence). Trimming removed 0 bases from V and 7 bases from J; junction bases left unmatched: 5. CDR3 in amino acids: CATSREQGNGEKLFF. The CDR3 nucleotides read TGTGCCACCAGCAGAGAACAGGGGAATGGTGAAAAACTGTTTTTT.

This chain uses TRBV28 with TRBJ2-7; TRBD2 matches 11 bases. J gave up 3 bases and V 3 bases, and 4 bases lay outside the gene matches. The CDR3 runs to 15 residues. Germline lookup yields CDR1 MDHEN and CDR2 SYDVKM. The CDR3 bases are TGTGCCAGCAGTTTTAGCCTAGCGGGGGGCTACGAGCAGTACTTC. Its translation: CASSFSLAGGYEQYF.

The table lists this clonotype with many counts. The chain couples TRBV7-2 to TRBJ2-7; TRBD2 agrees at 8 bases. V shed 4 bases and J 3 bases; nucleotides not matched to a gene: 11. The germline V gene encodes CDR1 SGHTA and CDR2 FQGNSA. This CDR3 contains 16 residues. CDR3 sequence (DNA): TGTGCCAGCAGCTCGTTGACCGGGACTAGTAGCTACGAGCAGTACTTC. This sequence encodes CASSSLTGTSSYEQYF.

This clonotype was seen a handful of times. V usage is TRBV4-2 and J usage is TRBJ2-7; D not resolved. V gave up 0 bases and J gave up 5 bases, with 14 bases separating them. The CDR3 is 15 residues long. CDR1 and CDR2 from the germline V gene are LGHNA and YNFKEQ. The CDR3, as DNA: TGTGCCAGCAGCCAAGAAGTCTTTCAGGCCAACGAGCAGTACTTC. Amino acid sequence: CASSQEVFQANEQYF.

This clonotype was recorded at least ten times. The chain carries TRBV7-3 and TRBJ2-2; unclear D gene. In germline, CDR1 is SGHTA, CDR2 FQGTGA. The ends were cut back, 5 bases at V and 6 bases at J, with 25 bases in the middle. The CDR3 runs to 18 residues. The CDR3 reads CASSPSTPVGRSSGELFF. CDR3 in DNA: TGTGCCAGCAGCCCATCCACTCCAGTGGGCCGGAGCTCCGGGGAGCTGTTTTTT.